These 24 T cell receptor beta chains were sequenced from one sample in a study of T cells expressing NK-cell markers. Using the 5' RACE reads, TCRdb records one entry per CDR3 protein without DNA. The record lists a few hundred thousand distinct CDR3 sequences, of which the ten most abundant hold about 3.6%. Sequencing input: blood T cells: a sorted CD56 or NKG2C T cell subset, CD4+ or CD8+ T cells, or bulk PBMC T cells (not recorded which). The receptors here all came from a man aged 18-30 years in good health.

This chain joins TRBV12-3 or TRBV12-4 and TRBJ2-1. The CDR3 runs to 12 residues. CDR3 protein: CASSFERYEQFF.

The chain combines TRBV20-1 with TRBJ2-1; TCRdb indicates TRBD2, and absent DNA this call remains unverified. CDR1 and CDR2 (germline): DFQATT, SNEGSKA (reference sequence). This CDR3 has 13 amino acids. This chain's CDR3 is CSAEREGKNEQFF.

The chain uses TRBV6-4 and TRBJ2-1. Germline CDR1 MRHNA, CDR2 SNTAGT. This CDR3 is 14 amino acids long. The CDR3 loop reads CASNDIEVENEQFF.

This chain uses TRBV20-1 with TRBJ2-7; TCRdb outputs TRBD2, but without DNA this stays unchecked. The CDR3 contains 14 residues. Germline CDR1 DFQATT, CDR2 SNEGSKA (reference sequence). CDR3 region: CSARPLAGVGEQYF.

This chain joins TRBV20-1 and TRBJ2-7; TCRdb's D call, TRBD1, is unchecked because there is no DNA. The CDR3 loop spans 15 amino acids. Per germline, CDR1 DFQATT and CDR2 SNEGSKA (reference sequence). The CDR3 spells CSALDRRGTGYEQYF.

The chain uses TRBV6-5 and TRBJ2-2; TCRdb designates TRBD1, a call that cannot be tested without DNA. In germline, CDR1 is MNHEY, CDR2 SVGAGI. The CDR3 loop spans 17 amino acids. This chain's CDR3 is CASSYSIGGAVTGELFF.

V gene TRBV12-3 or TRBV12-4 combines with J gene TRBJ2-1; TCRdb picks TRBD2, but there is no DNA to check that call. The CDR3 spans 16 residues. CDR3 amino acids: CASTLSGTSGKNEQFF.

The V gene is TRBV20-1, the J gene TRBJ1-5; TCRdb's D gene call, TRBD1, goes unchecked for lack of DNA. This CDR3 comprises 17 residues. The germline CDR1 and CDR2 sequences are DFQATT and SNEGSKA (reference sequence). Here the CDR3 reads CSARDDSRPYSNQPQHF.

This chain connects TRBV7-6 to TRBJ2-1. The CDR3 consists of 13 residues. Germline V gene data show CDR1 as SGHVS and CDR2 as FNYEAQ. This CDR3 is CASSRDLYNEQFF.

This chain uses TRBV6-2 or TRBV6-3 with TRBJ2-3; with no DNA, the TCRdb D assignment of TRBD2 cannot be verified. The CDR3 is made up of 14 amino acids. Per the germline V gene, CDR1 is MNHEY and CDR2 is SVGEGT. The CDR3 region is CASNEGTVTDTQYF.

The chain is built from TRBV7-8 and TRBJ2-3. The germline V gene has CDR1 SGHVS and CDR2 FQNEAQ. The CDR3 runs 13 residues. Here the CDR3 reads CASSFRAPDTQYF.

The chain recombines TRBV20-1 with TRBJ2-2. Germline lookup yields CDR1 DFQATT and CDR2 SNEGSKA (reference sequence). The CDR3 contains 13 residues. CDR3 sequence: CSARALAGGELFF.

The chain employs TRBV4-3 and TRBJ1-5; TCRdb picks TRBD1, but there is no DNA to check that call. CDR3 length: 15 residues. CDR1 is LGHNA, CDR2 YSLEER, per germline. CDR3: CASSQFSDTNQPQHF.

This CDR3 reads CSAREGSLRSYNEQFF. The gene calls are TRBV20-1 and TRBJ2-1. Germline V gene lookup returns CDR1 DFQATT and CDR2 SNEGSKA (reference sequence). CDR3 length: 16 amino acids.

V and J are TRBV5-1 and TRBJ1-3; TCRdb selects TRBD1, and the lack of DNA leaves this call unchecked. Germline V gene sequence: CDR1 SGHRS, CDR2 YFSETQ. The CDR3 contains 17 residues. CDR3 sequence: CASSLERQARSGNTIYF.

V gene TRBV4-3 combines with J gene TRBJ2-7; TCRdb's D call, TRBD1, is unchecked because there is no DNA. The CDR3 sequence is 18 residues long. Looked up from germline, CDR1 is LGHNA and CDR2 is YSLEER. CDR3 in amino acids: CASSRSNTGTGPTGEQYF.

This chain joins TRBV30 and TRBJ1-1. The CDR3 length is 12 residues. Germline CDR1 is GTSNPN and CDR2 is SVGIG (reference sequence). The chain's CDR3 is CACLRVNTEAFF.

The J gene is TRBJ2-2, the V gene TRBV5-1; the D gene TCRdb calls, TRBD2, cannot be checked with no DNA. This CDR3 has 15 residues. Germline CDR1 and CDR2: SGHRS and YFSETQ. CDR3: CASRGGTYNTGELFF.

V is TRBV7-2 and J is TRBJ2-6. The CDR3 runs to 17 residues. CDR1 SGHTA and CDR2 FQGNSA come from the germline V gene. The CDR3 sequence is CASSLVFLSSGANVLTF.

V and J are TRBV12-3 or TRBV12-4 and TRBJ2-2; the D call of TRBD1 rests on TCRdb alone, since no DNA is present to check it. This CDR3 is 18 amino acids long. The CDR3 here is CASSSTGALNANTGELFF.

The V gene is TRBV3-1, the J gene TRBJ2-1; TCRdb calls TRBD2, which cannot be checked without DNA. CDR3 size: 16 residues. Germline V gene lookup returns CDR1 LGHDT and CDR2 YNNKEL (reference sequence). This CDR3 is CASSQDQLAGLNEQFF.

The chain joins TRBV20-1 to TRBJ2-7; TCRdb returns TRBD1, unconfirmable since there is no DNA. Germline V CDR1 and CDR2: DFQATT, SNEGSKA (reference sequence). The CDR3 length is 17 residues. The CDR3 loop is CSAEPGQGLPSSYEQYF.

The chain has TRBV5-6 and TRBJ2-3. Germline lookup yields CDR1 SGHDT and CDR2 YYEEEE. This CDR3 has 14 amino acids. CDR3 sequence: CASSLRPGADTQYF.

CDR3 region: CASTSKPNTGELFF. V gene TRBV12-3 or TRBV12-4 combines with J gene TRBJ2-2. The CDR3 is 14 amino acids.